Each of the 3 T cell receptor beta chains below was sequenced from the same sample in a study of identical twins. TCRdb re-derived calls from the 5' RACE reads in MiXCR, one entry per CDR3 protein. This sample carries some 500,000 distinct CDR3 sequences, approximately 22% of them seen once, and the ten largest clones take 0.8% to 1%. The same sample was also used in a study of T cells expressing NK-cell markers.

The sample was CD4+ T cells sorted from blood. Source of these receptors: a woman in her late teens or twenties in good health.

This clonotype was counted a few times. The chain recombines TRBV7-3 with TRBJ2-2, with D unresolved. The CDR3 spans 12 residues. CDR1 is SGHTA, CDR2 FQGTGA, per germline. V was clipped by 1 base and J by 7 bases, with 4 bases between them. The CDR3, as DNA: TGTGCCAGCAGCTTAAGGCACGGGGAGCTGTTTTTT. Translating gives CASSLRHGELFF.

This clonotype was detected a few times. The chain combines TRBV5-1 with TRBJ1-5; unclear D gene. Trimming took off 1 base at V and 1 base at J, with 9 bases between the two ends. Germline V CDR1 and CDR2: SGHRS, YFSETQ. This CDR3 has 15 amino acids. The CDR3 loop is CASSLNPGSNQPQHF. The CDR3 DNA reads TGCGCCAGCAGCTTGAATCCGGGGAGCAATCAGCCCCAGCATTTT.

This chain uses TRBV30 with TRBJ2-6; 9 nucleotides align to TRBD1. The CDR3 extends over 15 amino acids. With 5 bases clipped from V and 4 bases from J, the junction kept 6 bases outside the gene matches. In germline, CDR1 is GTSNPN, CDR2 SVGIG (reference sequence). The CDR3 DNA follows: TGTGCCTGGGGGACAGGGATGGTAGGGGCCAACGTCCTGACTTTC. It specifies CAWGTGMVGANVLTF.